These 23 T cell receptor beta chains came from one sample sequenced in a study of blood T cell repertoires in COVID-19. Produced via immunoSEQ multiplex PCR; TCRdb's table is partial and in-frame only. The sample consists of about 280,000 clones, approximately 91% of them appearing once. The material sequenced was peripheral blood. The receptor set was obtained from a woman aged 25 to 39 with COVID-19, enrolled during active disease.

The chain couples TRBV15 to TRBJ1-2, with D possibly being TRBD1 (5 bases). Trimming shortened V by 0 bases and J by 8 bases, and 16 bases separated the two germline ends. CDR1 is LNHNV and CDR2 is YYDKDF in the germline V gene (reference sequence). The CDR3 extends over 15 amino acids. The CDR3 reads CATSRDLSGGVGYTF. The CDR3 nucleotides are TGTGCCACCAGCAGAGATTTAAGTGGAGGGGTCGGCTACACCTTC.

This chain joins TRBV6-2 or TRBV6-3 and TRBJ2-7; perhaps TRBD2 as D (5 bases). Trimming stripped 0 bases from V and 5 bases from J, with 11 bases between. The germline CDR1 and CDR2 sequences are MNHEY and SVGEGT. The CDR3 is made up of 14 amino acids. In DNA, the CDR3 is TGTGCCAGCAGTTACTCCGGGGAGACCGACGAGCAGTACTTC. Translation: CASSYSGETDEQYF.

The rearrangement links TRBV6-5 to TRBJ1-1; weak D call: TRBD1 (5 bases). V lost 2 bases, J lost 2 bases, and 12 bases lay in between. The CDR3 sequence is 15 residues long. Germline V lookup: CDR1 MNHEY, CDR2 SVGAGI. The CDR3 DNA reads as TGTGCCAGCAGTTACGGGAGGGGCCTTAACACTGAAGCTTTCTTT. Amino acids: CASSYGRGLNTEAFF.

J is TRBJ1-4 and V is TRBV19; a weak D match, TRBD1 (5 bases). Trimming stripped 3 bases from V and 5 bases from J, with 10 bases between. Germline CDR1 and CDR2: LNHDA and SQIVND (reference sequence). The CDR3 totals 14 residues. CDR3 nucleotide sequence: TGTGCCAGTAGTATGTGGGGGGAGAATGAAAAACTGTTTTTT. It codes for CASSMWGENEKLFF.

V is TRBV24-1 and J is TRBJ2-1; tentative D call: TRBD2 (6 bases). This CDR3 contains 14 residues. Germline V gene sequence: CDR1 KGHDR, CDR2 SFDVKD. The ends were cut back, 2 bases at V and 8 bases at J, with 12 bases in the middle. DNA of the CDR3: TGTGCCACCAGTGATTCAAGACTAGTCCATGAGCAGTTCTTC. Encoded protein: CATSDSRLVHEQFF.

The chain recombines TRBV18 with TRBJ2-2; 8 bases align to TRBD1. CDR1 is KGHSH and CDR2 is LQKENI in the germline V gene. After removal of 8 bases from V and 1 base from J, the junction contained 6 bases not matched to a gene. The CDR3 consists of 15 residues. In nucleotides, the CDR3 is TGTGCCAGCACTACAGGGACAGGGAACACCGGGGAGCTGTTTTTT. Protein sequence: CASTTGTGNTGELFF.

The chain recombines TRBV11-2 with TRBJ2-1; 10 nucleotides line up with TRBD2. Germline CDR1 is SGHAT and CDR2 is FQNNGV. The CDR3 runs to 18 residues. Germline trimming cut 0 bases from V and 2 bases from J; bases unmatched to any gene: 7. CDR3: CASSLEGSGRAAYNEQFF. Here the CDR3 DNA reads TGTGCCAGCAGCTTAGAGGGGAGCGGGAGGGCCGCCTACAATGAGCAGTTCTTC.

The DNA of the CDR3 is TGTGCCAGCAGCTTAGCGCGAGTAGCGGGCCAAGAGACCCAGTACTTC. Protein sequence: CASSLARVAGQETQYF. The chain uses TRBV7-6 and TRBJ2-5; TRBD2 aligns across 7 bases. V shed 0 bases and J 1 base; nucleotides not matched to a gene: 5. Germline lookup yields CDR1 SGHVS and CDR2 FNYEAQ. This CDR3 has 16 amino acids.

The rearrangement joins TRBV28 to TRBJ1-6; D unresolved. There are 15 residues in the CDR3. The V end lost 6 bases, the J end lost 3 bases, and 12 bases lay between the germline ends. The germline V gene has CDR1 MDHEN and CDR2 SYDVKM. The CDR3: CASRAVPYYNSPLHF. As DNA, the CDR3 is TGTGCCAGCAGGGCCGTCCCTTACTATAATTCACCCCTCCACTTT.

A single count supports this clone. The chain combines TRBV28 with TRBJ2-7; tentatively, D is TRBD2 (5 bases). With 4 bases removed from V and 0 bases from J, the gap between germline ends came to 16 bases. The CDR3 runs 16 residues. Per germline, CDR1 MDHEN and CDR2 SYDVKM. Here the CDR3 reads CASSSFISVSSYEQYF. CDR3 bases: TGTGCCAGCAGTTCTTTTATTAGCGTGTCCTCCTACGAGCAGTACTTC.

The chain links TRBV11-2 to TRBJ2-5; 8 nucleotides agree with TRBD2. Germline V gene data show CDR1 as SGHAT and CDR2 as FQNNGV. This CDR3 contains 17 residues. The V gene end was trimmed by 1 base and the J gene end by 5 bases; junction bases not matched to a gene: 12. The CDR3 nucleotides read TGTGCCAGCAGCTTAGGGGTCAGCGGGAGTACTGGGGAGACCCAGTACTTC. Translation gives CASSLGVSGSTGETQYF.

This clone came up once. The chain's CDR3 is CASSKGEGARGAYGYTF. CDR3 DNA: TGTGCCAGCAGTAAAGGCGAGGGGGCGCGGGGGGCCTATGGCTACACCTTC. This chain uses TRBV25-1 with TRBJ1-2, with 7 bases aligning to TRBD1. CDR1 MGHDK and CDR2 SYGVNS come from the germline V gene. J was trimmed by 4 bases and V by 5 bases; bases with no gene match: 16. CDR3 size: 17 residues.

The chain employs TRBV6-6 and TRBJ2-4, with a weak D call TRBD2 (6 bases). V dropped 4 bases and J dropped 0 bases, with 10 bases sitting between them. Germline CDR1 is MNHNY and CDR2 is SVGAGI (reference sequence). The CDR3 runs 15 residues. CDR3 protein: CASSSGLLAKNIQYF. Here the CDR3 DNA reads TGTGCCAGCAGTTCGGGACTTCTAGCCAAAAACATTCAGTACTTC.

The chain carries TRBV27 and TRBJ1-1, with D unresolved. The germline V and J ends were trimmed by 5 bases and 0 bases, with 13 bases remaining between them. Germline loops: CDR1 MNHEY, CDR2 SMNVEV (reference sequence). The CDR3 spans 15 residues. CDR3 region: CASSRPPGLNTEAFF. The CDR3 DNA reads TGTGCCAGCAGTAGGCCACCGGGGTTGAACACTGAAGCTTTCTTT.

The chain has TRBV20-1 and TRBJ2-2, with a possible D match to TRBD2 (5 bases). This CDR3 has 14 residues. The ends were cut back, 3 bases at V and 4 bases at J, with 12 bases in the middle. Germline V gene data show CDR1 as DFQATT and CDR2 as SNEGSKA (reference sequence). The CDR3 bases are TGCAGTGCTAGTGGGCTAGCACTCACCGGGGAGCTGTTTTTT. Protein product: CSASGLALTGELFF.

This clone has a single count. V usage is TRBV7-9 and J usage is TRBJ2-2, with D possibly matching TRBD2 (5 bases). Germline values: CDR1 SEHNR, CDR2 FQNEAQ (reference sequence). The CDR3 is made up of 17 amino acids. V lost 1 base to trimming and J lost 0 bases, with 12 bases between them. The CDR3 region has the DNA TGTGCCAGCAGCTTAGTCATCTCCGGGACGAACACCGGGGAGCTGTTTTTT. This gives the protein CASSLVISGTNTGELFF.

This chain joins TRBV6-1 and TRBJ1-5; D perhaps matches TRBD1 (6 bases). Trimming took 1 base from V and 7 from J, leaving 23 bases between them. The germline CDR1 and CDR2 sequences are MNHNS and SASEGT. The CDR3 runs to 18 residues. The chain's CDR3 is CASSEGVWDTKGKQPQHF. DNA of the CDR3: TGTGCCAGCAGTGAAGGGGTCTGGGACACCAAGGGGAAACAGCCCCAGCATTTT.

J is TRBJ2-3 and V is TRBV27, with D unresolved. V lost 5 bases and J lost 2, with 14 bases in between. In germline, CDR1 is MNHEY, CDR2 SMNVEV (reference sequence). This CDR3 is built from 15 residues. CDR3 DNA sequence: TGTGCCAGCAGTCCAAACCCGGCGGCCACAGATACGCAGTATTTT. This translates into CASSPNPAATDTQYF.

The rearrangement uses TRBV15 and TRBJ2-3; TRBD2 agrees at 7 bases. This CDR3 has 15 residues. V trimming: 1 base; J trimming: 4 bases; junction bases outside the gene matches: 5. Germline V lookup: CDR1 LNHNV, CDR2 YYDKDF (reference sequence). CDR3 in amino acids: CATSRALGGADTQYF. The CDR3 bases are TGTGCCACCAGCAGAGCCCTGGGGGGGGCAGATACGCAGTATTTT.

The rearrangement joins TRBV4-1 to TRBJ1-1, with 7 bases lining up with TRBD1. Germline loops: CDR1 MGHRA, CDR2 YSYEKL. Trimming took 1 base from V and 8 from J; bases not matched to a gene: 7. This CDR3 comprises 14 residues. The CDR3 sequence is CASSQVTGRREAFF. The CDR3 DNA reads as TGCGCCAGCAGCCAAGTGACAGGGCGGCGAGAAGCTTTCTTT.

The chain combines TRBV5-1 with TRBJ1-1; 10 bases line up with TRBD1. Unmatched junction bases numbered 6, after V lost 0 bases and J lost 4 bases. Per the germline V gene, CDR1 is SGHRS and CDR2 is YFSETQ. This CDR3 has 16 amino acids. As DNA, the CDR3 is TGCGCCAGCAGCTTGGGACAGGGGGCGAGTGGCACTGAAGCTTTCTTT. Amino acids: CASSLGQGASGTEAFF.

The J gene is TRBJ2-7, the V gene TRBV2, with D possibly being TRBD2 (6 bases). The V end was cut by 6 bases, the J end by 1 base, with 19 bases between. CDR1 and CDR2 from the germline V gene are SNHLY and FYNNEI. This CDR3 is built from 16 residues. CDR3: CASSPVVAETSYEQYF. In nucleotides, the CDR3 is TGTGCCAGCAGCCCCGTGGTAGCGGAAACATCCTACGAGCAGTACTTC.

V is TRBV3-1 (or the pseudogene TRBV3-2) and J is TRBJ2-2, with D possibly matching TRBD2 (5 bases). The V gene's germline CDR1 is LGHDT and CDR2 YNNKEL (reference sequence). The length of the CDR3 is 13 residues. With 6 bases removed from V and 5 bases from J, the gap between germline ends came to 10 bases. The DNA of the CDR3 is TGTGCCAGCAGGGAGGAGTTGACCGGGGAGCTGTTTTTT. Amino acid sequence: CASREELTGELFF.